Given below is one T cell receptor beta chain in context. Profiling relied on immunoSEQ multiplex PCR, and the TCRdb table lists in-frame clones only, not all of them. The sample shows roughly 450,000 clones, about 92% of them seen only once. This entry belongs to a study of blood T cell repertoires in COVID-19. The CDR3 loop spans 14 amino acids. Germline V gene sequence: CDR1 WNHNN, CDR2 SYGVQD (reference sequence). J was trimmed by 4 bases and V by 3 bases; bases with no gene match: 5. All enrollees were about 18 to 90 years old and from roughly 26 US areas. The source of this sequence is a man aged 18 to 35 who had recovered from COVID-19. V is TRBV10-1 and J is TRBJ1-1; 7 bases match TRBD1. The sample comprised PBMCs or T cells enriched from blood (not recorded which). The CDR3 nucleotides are TGCGCCAGCAGTGAACAGACAGGGCCCACTGAAGCTTTCTTT. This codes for CASSEQTGPTEAFF.